This T cell receptor (beta chain) was identified during a study of PD-1 blockade in classical Hodgkin lymphoma. The repertoire was sequenced with immunoSEQ multiplex PCR; TCRdb's copy has only in-frame clones and lacks some. Counted here are roughly 32,000 clones, approximately 80% occurring once; the ten biggest clones make up 25% to 40%. Remarks on this clone: The antigen remains undetermined. The sample holds other DNA sequences that translate to the same CDR3.

All trial patients relapsed after autologous stem cell transplantation. The CDR3 length is 14 residues. CDR1 is SGHTA and CDR2 is FQGNSA in the germline V gene. The germline V and J ends were trimmed by 3 bases and 0 bases, with 6 bases remaining between them. Study-wide results and caveats: The baseline diversity of complete responders showed similarity to that of newly diagnosed patients. What drove the repertoire differences, possibly disease activity or prior therapy, has not been defined.

This receptor was taken from a human donor with classical Hodgkin lymphoma. The source material was peripheral blood mononuclear cells (PBMCs), sampled at baseline. This chain uses TRBV7-2 with TRBJ1-3, with no clear D. The CDR3, as DNA: TGTGCCAGCAGCTTTAAGAGCTCTGGAAACACCATATATTTT. This codes for CASSFKSSGNTIYF.